This T cell receptor (beta chain) originates from a study of T cells after yellow fever vaccination. Study background: SMART-Seq v4 Ultra Low Input served to prepare low-cell-number fractions. Regarding the study as a whole: Contaminating bulk clonotypes could be abundant in FACS-sorted repertoires. After the booster, roughly 96% of CD4 and about 90% of CD8 primary-response clones were re-detected.

At least ten counts were recorded for this clonotype. Its cognate antigen is unknown. Making TCR cDNA involved 5'RACE template switching, which added UMIs and a universal primer site. TCRdb called the 5' RACE reads again in MiXCR, with one record for every CDR3 protein. The sample contains about 340,000 distinct CDR3 sequences, 4% of which appear only once. Looked up from germline, CDR1 is LNHNV and CDR2 is YYDKDF (reference sequence). V was trimmed by 0 bases and J by 4 bases, leaving 12 bases between them. The CDR3 extends over 15 amino acids. This specimen was PBMCs, taken 5 days after the yellow fever booster vaccination. This receptor was taken from a man in his late teens or twenties who received the YFV17D yellow fever vaccine. The chain employs TRBV15 and TRBJ2-5; no firm D call. The CDR3: CATSRDSSSRETQYF. Written as DNA, the CDR3 is TGTGCCACCAGCAGAGATTCGAGCTCCCGAGAGACCCAGTACTTC.